These T cell receptor beta chains were read from a single sample in a study of PD-1 blockade in mismatch repair-deficient tumors. Assay used: immunoSEQ multiplex PCR; TCRdb lists only in-frame clones, some missing. The table shows about 21,000 clones, with 84% occurring only once. The sample consisted of peripheral blood, taken 2 weeks after starting pembrolizumab. The origin of the receptors is an adult with mismatch repair-deficient cancer. The CDR3 runs from the conserved cysteine through the conserved F or W. D genes are given only for firm matches. Clone size is not always given. Where it is, it says once, few, many or a class for expanded clones.

>TRBJ2-5|TRBD1|TRBV4-1|.
TGCGCCAGCAGCCTCAGGACAGGGTACCAAGAGACCCAGTACTTC
CASSLRTGYQETQYF
>TRBJ2-2|.|TRBV27|.
TGTGCCAGCAGCTATGACTATTCCCTGGTGGCCGGGGAGCTGTTTTTT
CASSYDYSLVAGELFF
>TRBJ2-7|TRBD2|TRBV4-3|once
TGCGCCAGCAGCCAAGACCTAGCGGGAGTATACGAGCAGTACTTC
CASSQDLAGVYEQYF
>TRBJ1-5|.|TRBV7-6|few
TGTGCCAGCGCAGTTTTTAGCAATCAGCCCCAGCATTTT
CASAVFSNQPQHF
>TRBJ2-5|.|TRBV14|.
TGTGCCAGCAGCCGCCAAGAGACCCAGTACTTC
CASSRQETQYF
>TRBJ1-4|.|TRBV11-2|once
TGTGCCACCTCGACTATTGCTAATGAAAAACTGTTTTTT
CATSTIANEKLFF
>TRBJ2-1|.|TRBV19|.
TGTGCCAGTAGGACGGGAGTCGAGCAGTTCTTC
CASRTGVEQFF
>TRBJ1-2|.|TRBV19|once
TGTGCCACCTCCTGGGGGAATGGGGTTTATGGCTACACCTTC
CATSWGNGVYGYTF
>TRBJ2-5|TRBD1|TRBV27|.
TGTGCCAGCGGGAGACAGGGTCGGGAGACCCAGTACTTC
CASGRQGRETQYF
>TRBJ2-7|TRBD1|TRBV7-9|.
TGTGCCAGCAGCCTCCCGAGCCAGGGGGATTTCTCCTACGAGCAGTACTTC
CASSLPSQGDFSYEQYF
>TRBJ1-1|TRBD1|TRBV7-9|once
TGTGCCAGCAGCTTGGTACCCGGGACAGTGAACACTGAAGCTTTCTTT
CASSLVPGTVNTEAFF
>TRBJ2-3|.|TRBV30|.
TGTGCCTGGAGTTTCAAAGATACGCAGTATTTT
CAWSFKDTQYF
>TRBJ2-6|.|TRBV9|few
TGTGCCAGCAGCGTAGCTACAAACCCAGGGGCCAACGTCCTGACTTTC
CASSVATNPGANVLTF
>TRBJ1-2|TRBD1|TRBV25-1|.
TGTGCCAGCAGTGAGACAGGGAGGGACTATGGCTACACCTTC
CASSETGRDYGYTF
>TRBJ2-7|TRBD2|TRBV29-1|.
TGCAGCGTTGCCCCCAGCGGGACCGTATACGAGCAGTACTTC
CSVAPSGTVYEQYF
>TRBJ2-3|TRBD2|TRBV7-2|few
TGTGCCAGCAGCTTTAGCGGGAGGGGATCAGATACGCAGTATTTT
CASSFSGRGSDTQYF
>TRBJ2-7|TRBD2|TRBV5-6|once
TGTGCCAGCAGACTACTAGCGGGAAGGACCTACGAGCAGTACTTC
CASRLLAGRTYEQYF
>TRBJ1-1|.|TRBV28|.
TGTGCCAGCAGGGGCGGGGCCCAGAACACTGAAGCTTTCTTT
CASRGGAQNTEAFF
>TRBJ2-1|.|TRBV18|.
TGTGCCAGCTCACCAGGTTCGCGCCCAAATGAGCAGTTCTTC
CASSPGSRPNEQFF
>TRBJ1-4|TRBD1|TRBV6-5|.
TGTGCCAGCAGGTCCAGGGGGTCTAATGAAAAACTGTTTTTT
CASRSRGSNEKLFF
>TRBJ2-3|TRBD1|TRBV18|.
TGTGCCAGCTCACCTTTAACAGGGGGTACAGATACGCAGTATTTT
CASSPLTGGTDTQYF
>TRBJ2-7|TRBD1|TRBV6-5|.
TGTGCCAGCACGGACAGGGAGTACGAGCAGTACTTC
CASTDREYEQYF
>TRBJ2-1|.|TRBV5-8|.
TGTGCCAGCAGCGGGGGGACAGCGGAAGTCGATGAGCAGTTCTTC
CASSGGTAEVDEQFF
>TRBJ2-7|.|TRBV5-1|.
TGCGCCAGCAGCCCGACAGATACCTACGAGCAGTACTTC
CASSPTDTYEQYF
>TRBJ1-3|TRBD1|TRBV2|.
TGTGCCAGCGGGACAGGTTACTCTGGAAACACCATATATTTT
CASGTGYSGNTIYF
>TRBJ1-1|.|TRBV27|.
TGTGCCAGCAGTTTTGGGGCGAACACTGAAGCTTTCTTT
CASSFGANTEAFF
>TRBJ2-7|TRBD1|TRBV11-2|.
TGTGCCAGCAGAAATCTGGACAGGGAGGCTTACTACGAGCAGTACTTC
CASRNLDREAYYEQYF
>TRBJ2-1|TRBD2|TRBV7-9|few
TGTGCCAGCACCCCACGGGACTTCGGACTAGCGGTCCACAATGAGCAGTTCTTC
CASTPRDFGLAVHNEQFF
>TRBJ2-5|TRBD1|TRBV27|once
TGTGCCAGCGCCGAACCCAGGACAGGGGGAGGAGAGACCCAGTACTTC
CASAEPRTGGGETQYF
>TRBJ1-5|TRBD1|TRBV2|.
TGTGCCAGCGGTAGACAGGGGGCCCGCAATCAGCCCCAGCATTTT
CASGRQGARNQPQHF
>TRBJ2-7|.|TRBV7-9|once
TGTGCCAGCAGCTTAGCGGGTGGGTACCACGAGCAGTACTTC
CASSLAGGYHEQYF
>TRBJ1-6|.|TRBV6-1|.
TGTGCCAGCAGTGAACAAGAAGTTTCACCCCTCCACTTT
CASSEQEVSPLHF
>TRBJ2-7|.|TRBV5-1|.
TGCGCCAGCAACTCAGGCGATTCGACAGGCTCCTACGAGCAGTACTTC
CASNSGDSTGSYEQYF
>TRBJ2-2|.|TRBV9|.
TGTGCCAGCAGCGTAGGCCTAGCGCACACCGGGGAGCTGTTTTTT
CASSVGLAHTGELFF
>TRBJ2-1|.|TRBV10-3|.
TGTGCCATCAGTGGGTCACCGGGAACAGACTACAATGAGCAGTTCTTC
CAISGSPGTDYNEQFF
>TRBJ2-7|.|TRBV28|.
TGTGCCAGCAGTTTCCTTAGGGTCGGCGAGCAGTACTTC
CASSFLRVGEQYF